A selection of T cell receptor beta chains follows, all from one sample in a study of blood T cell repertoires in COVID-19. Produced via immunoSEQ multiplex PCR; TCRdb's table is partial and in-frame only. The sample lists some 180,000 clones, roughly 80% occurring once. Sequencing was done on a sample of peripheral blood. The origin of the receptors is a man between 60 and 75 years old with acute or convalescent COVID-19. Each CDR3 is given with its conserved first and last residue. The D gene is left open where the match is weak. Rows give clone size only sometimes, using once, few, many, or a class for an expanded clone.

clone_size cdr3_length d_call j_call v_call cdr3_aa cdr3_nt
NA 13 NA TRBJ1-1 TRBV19 CASSPGVNTEAFF TGTGCCAGTAGTCCAGGGGTGAACACTGAAGCTTTCTTT
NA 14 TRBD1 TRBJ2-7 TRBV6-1 CASSDRDRGREQYF TGTGCCAGCAGTGATCGGGACAGGGGGCGCGAGCAGTACTTC
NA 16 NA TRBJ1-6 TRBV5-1 CASSPFKSSYNSPLHF TGCGCCAGCAGCCCCTTTAAGAGCTCCTATAATTCACCCCTCCACTTT
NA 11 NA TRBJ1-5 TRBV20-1 CSIGLNQPQHF TGCAGTATCGGACTTAATCAGCCCCAGCATTTT
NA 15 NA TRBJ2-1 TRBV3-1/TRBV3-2 CASSHRVNGVGEQFF TGTGCCAGCAGCCACAGGGTAAATGGGGTAGGTGAGCAGTTCTTC
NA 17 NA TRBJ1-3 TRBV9 CASSVRPGQTTGNTIYF TGTGCCAGCAGCGTAAGACCGGGACAAACTACTGGAAACACCATATATTTT
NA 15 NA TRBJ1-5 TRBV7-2 CASSFASTGYQPQHF TGTGCCAGCAGCTTCGCCTCGACGGGATATCAGCCCCAGCATTTT
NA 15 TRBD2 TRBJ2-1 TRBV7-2 CASSSQTSGRDEQFF TGTGCCAGCAGCTCCCAGACTAGCGGGAGGGACGAGCAGTTCTTC
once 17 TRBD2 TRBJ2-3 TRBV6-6 CASSRRALAGYTDTQYF TGTGCCAGCAGTCGACGTGCTCTAGCGGGCTACACAGATACGCAGTATTTT
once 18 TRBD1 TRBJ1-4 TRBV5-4 CASRPWTGGLATNEKLFF TGTGCCAGCAGACCTTGGACAGGAGGGTTGGCCACTAATGAAAAACTGTTTTTT
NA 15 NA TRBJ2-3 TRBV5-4 CASSLAGLDTDTQYF TGTGCCAGCAGCTTGGCGGGACTTGACACAGATACGCAGTATTTT
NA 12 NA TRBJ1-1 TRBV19 CASSPNRGEAFF TGTGCCAGTAGTCCTAATAGGGGTGAAGCTTTCTTT
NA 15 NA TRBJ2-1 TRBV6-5 CASRLAPTSYNEQFF TGTGCCAGCAGATTAGCGCCGACATCCTACAATGAGCAGTTCTTC
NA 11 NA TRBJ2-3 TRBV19 CASANRDTQYF TGTGCCAGCGCAAACCGGGATACGCAGTATTTT
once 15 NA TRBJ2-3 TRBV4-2 CASSQAERATDTQYF TGTGCCAGCAGCCAAGCTGAGCGGGCCACAGATACGCAGTATTTT
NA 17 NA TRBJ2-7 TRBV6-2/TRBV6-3 CASSYGGAGQVGYEQYF TGTGCCAGCAGTTACGGTGGCGCAGGGCAGGTGGGGTACGAGCAGTACTTC
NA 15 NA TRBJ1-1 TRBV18 CASSPQEGSSTEAFF TGTGCCAGCTCACCACAGGAGGGTAGTAGCACTGAAGCTTTCTTT
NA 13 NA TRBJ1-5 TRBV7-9 CASSQEGNQPQHF TGTGCCAGCAGCCAGGAGGGGAATCAGCCCCAGCATTTT
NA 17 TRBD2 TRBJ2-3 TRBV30 CAWRIAGGSWGTDTQYF TGTGCCTGGAGGATAGCGGGAGGTTCTTGGGGCACAGATACGCAGTATTTT
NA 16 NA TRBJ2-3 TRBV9 CASSVDGRTSTDTQYF TGTGCCAGCAGCGTAGATGGGCGCACTAGCACAGATACGCAGTATTTT
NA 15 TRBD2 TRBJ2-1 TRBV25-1 CASSGSSGRAGEQFF TGTGCCAGCAGTGGATCTAGCGGGAGGGCCGGAGAGCAGTTCTTC
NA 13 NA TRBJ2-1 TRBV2 CASSGGRNNEQFF TGTGCCAGCAGTGGGGGGCGAAACAATGAGCAGTTCTTC
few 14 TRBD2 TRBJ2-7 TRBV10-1 CASSELAGAGEQYF TGCGCCAGCAGTGAACTAGCGGGAGCTGGCGAGCAGTACTTC
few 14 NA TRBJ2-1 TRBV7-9 CASSLTQGNNEQFF TGTGCCAGCAGCTTAACCCAGGGGAACAATGAGCAGTTCTTC
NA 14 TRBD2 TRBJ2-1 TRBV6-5 CASSYGGRYNEQFF TGTGCCAGCAGTTACGGCGGGAGATACAATGAGCAGTTCTTC
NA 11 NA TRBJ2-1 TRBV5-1 CASSLESEQFF TGCGCCAGCAGCTTGGAGAGTGAGCAGTTCTTC
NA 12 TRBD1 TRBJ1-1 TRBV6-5 CASSKDRAEAFF TGTGCCAGCAGTAAGGACAGGGCTGAAGCTTTCTTT
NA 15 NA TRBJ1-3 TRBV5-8 CASNQPQSSGNTIYF TGTGCCAGCAACCAACCACAGAGCTCTGGAAACACCATATATTTT
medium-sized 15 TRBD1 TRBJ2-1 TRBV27 CASTLTGALYNEQFF TGTGCCAGCACCTTGACAGGGGCCTTATACAATGAGCAGTTCTTC
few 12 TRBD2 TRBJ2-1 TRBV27 CASRNQAGGLFF TGTGCCAGCAGAAACCAAGCGGGAGGTTTGTTCTTC
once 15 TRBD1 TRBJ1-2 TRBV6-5 CASSTGQGEIYGYTF TGTGCCAGCAGTACGGGACAGGGGGAGATCTATGGCTACACCTTC
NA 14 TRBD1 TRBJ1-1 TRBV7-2 CASSLGHRGTEAFF TGTGCCAGCAGCTTAGGCCACAGGGGCACTGAAGCTTTCTTT
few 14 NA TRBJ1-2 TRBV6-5 CASSPKRSNYGYTF TGTGCCAGCAGCCCGAAGCGGAGTAACTATGGCTACACCTTC
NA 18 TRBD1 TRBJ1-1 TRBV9 CASSVDGGQGAWNTEAFF TGTGCCAGCAGCGTAGATGGGGGACAGGGGGCCTGGAACACTGAAGCTTTCTTT
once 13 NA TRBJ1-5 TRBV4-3 CASSQDIHQPQHF TGCGCCAGCAGCCAAGATATCCATCAGCCCCAGCATTTT
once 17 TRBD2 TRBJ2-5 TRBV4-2 CASSQGTSGRFQETQYF TGTGCCAGCAGCCAAGGGACTAGCGGGAGGTTCCAAGAGACCCAGTACTTC
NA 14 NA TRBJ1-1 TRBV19 CASSIRETGAEAFF TGTGCCAGTAGTATAAGGGAAACGGGGGCTGAAGCTTTCTTT
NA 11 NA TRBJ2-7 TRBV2 CASSVRGEQYF TGTGCCAGCAGTGTCAGGGGCGAGCAGTACTTC
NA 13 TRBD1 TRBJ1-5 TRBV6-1 CASSDQGVGNSDF TGTGCCAGCAGTGATCAGGGGGTAGGTAACTCGGATTTT
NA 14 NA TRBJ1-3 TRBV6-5 CASRMSGIGNTIYF TGTGCCAGCAGAATGTCGGGTATTGGAAACACCATATATTTT
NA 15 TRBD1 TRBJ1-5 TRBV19 CASRDRGPINQPQHF TGTGCCAGCCGGGACAGGGGGCCAATAAATCAGCCCCAGCATTTT
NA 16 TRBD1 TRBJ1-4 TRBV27 CASSYTGVATNEKLFF TGTGCCAGCAGTTACACAGGGGTGGCAACTAATGAAAAACTGTTTTTT